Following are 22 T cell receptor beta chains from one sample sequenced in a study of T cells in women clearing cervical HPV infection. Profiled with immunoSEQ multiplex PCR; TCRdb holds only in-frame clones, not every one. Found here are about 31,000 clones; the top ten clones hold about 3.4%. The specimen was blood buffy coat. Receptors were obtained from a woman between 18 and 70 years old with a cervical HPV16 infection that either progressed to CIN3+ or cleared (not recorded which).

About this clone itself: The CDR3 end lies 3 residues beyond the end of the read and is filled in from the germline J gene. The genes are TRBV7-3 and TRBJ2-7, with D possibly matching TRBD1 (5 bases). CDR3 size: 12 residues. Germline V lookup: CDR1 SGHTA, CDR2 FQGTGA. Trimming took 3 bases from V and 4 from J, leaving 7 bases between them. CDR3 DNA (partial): TGTGCCAGCAGCTTGGACACTTACGAG. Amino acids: CASSLDTYE. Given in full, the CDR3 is CASSLDTYEQYF.

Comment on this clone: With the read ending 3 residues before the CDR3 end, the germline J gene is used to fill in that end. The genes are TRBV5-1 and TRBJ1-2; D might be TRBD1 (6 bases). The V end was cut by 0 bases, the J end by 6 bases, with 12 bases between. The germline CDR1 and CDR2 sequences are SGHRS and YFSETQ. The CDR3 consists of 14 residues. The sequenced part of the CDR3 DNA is TGCGCCAGCAGCTTGGGCAGGGGTACTCATGGC. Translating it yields CASSLGRGTHG. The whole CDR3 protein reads CASSLGRGTHGYTF.

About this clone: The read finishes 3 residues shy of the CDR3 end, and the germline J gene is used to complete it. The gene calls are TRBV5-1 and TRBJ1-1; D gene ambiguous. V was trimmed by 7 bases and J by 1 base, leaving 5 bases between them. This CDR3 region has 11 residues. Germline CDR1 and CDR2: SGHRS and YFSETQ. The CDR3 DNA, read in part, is TGCGCCAGCCGCAGGAACACTGAA. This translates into CASRRNTE. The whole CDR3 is CASRRNTEAFF.

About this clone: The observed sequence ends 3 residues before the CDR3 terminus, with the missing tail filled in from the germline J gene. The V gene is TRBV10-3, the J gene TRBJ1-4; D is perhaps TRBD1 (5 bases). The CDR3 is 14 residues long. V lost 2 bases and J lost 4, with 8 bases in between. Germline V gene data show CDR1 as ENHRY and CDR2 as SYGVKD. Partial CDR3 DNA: TGTGCCATCAGTGAGATACAGGTTAATGAAAAA. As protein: CAISEIQVNEK. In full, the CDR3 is CAISEIQVNEKLFF.

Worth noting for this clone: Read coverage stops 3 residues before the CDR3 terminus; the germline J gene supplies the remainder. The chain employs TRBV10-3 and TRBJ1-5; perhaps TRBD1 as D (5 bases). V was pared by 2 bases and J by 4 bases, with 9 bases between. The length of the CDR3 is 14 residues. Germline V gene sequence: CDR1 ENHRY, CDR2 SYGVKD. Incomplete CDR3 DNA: TGTGCCATCAGTGAGCAGGGTGGAAATCAGCCC. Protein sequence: CAISEQGGNQP. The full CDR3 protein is CAISEQGGNQPQHF.

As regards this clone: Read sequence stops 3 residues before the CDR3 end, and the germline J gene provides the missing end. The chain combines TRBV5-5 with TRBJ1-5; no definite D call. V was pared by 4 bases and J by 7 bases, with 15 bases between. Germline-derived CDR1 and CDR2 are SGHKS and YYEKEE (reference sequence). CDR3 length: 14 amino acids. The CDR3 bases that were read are TGTGCCAGCAGCCAGTCTCGCGAAGGGCAGCCC. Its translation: CASSQSREGQP. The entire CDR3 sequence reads CASSQSREGQPQHF.

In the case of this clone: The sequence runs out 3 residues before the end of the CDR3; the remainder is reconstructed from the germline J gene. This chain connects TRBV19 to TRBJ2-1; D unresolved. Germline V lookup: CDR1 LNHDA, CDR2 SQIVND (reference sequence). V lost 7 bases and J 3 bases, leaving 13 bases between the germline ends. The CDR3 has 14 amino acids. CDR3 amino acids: CASNLTHYYNEQFF. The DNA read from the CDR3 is TGTGCCAGTAATCTTACTCATTACTACAATGAG. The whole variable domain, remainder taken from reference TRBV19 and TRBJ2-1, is DGGITQSPKYLFRKEGQNVTLSCEQNLNHDAMYWYRQDPGQGLRLIYYSQIVNDFQKGDIAEGYSVSREKKESFPLTVTSAQKNPTAFYLCASNLTHYYNEQFFGPGTRLTVL.

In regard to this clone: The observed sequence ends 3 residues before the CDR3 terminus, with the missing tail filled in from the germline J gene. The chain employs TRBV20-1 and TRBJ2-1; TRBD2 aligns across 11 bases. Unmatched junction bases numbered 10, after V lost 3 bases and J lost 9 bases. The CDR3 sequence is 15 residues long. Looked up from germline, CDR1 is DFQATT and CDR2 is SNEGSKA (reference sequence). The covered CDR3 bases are TGCAGTGCTAGCATAGCGGGGGGGCGCGTGGGTGAG. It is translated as CSASIAGGRVGE. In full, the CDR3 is CSASIAGGRVGEQFF.

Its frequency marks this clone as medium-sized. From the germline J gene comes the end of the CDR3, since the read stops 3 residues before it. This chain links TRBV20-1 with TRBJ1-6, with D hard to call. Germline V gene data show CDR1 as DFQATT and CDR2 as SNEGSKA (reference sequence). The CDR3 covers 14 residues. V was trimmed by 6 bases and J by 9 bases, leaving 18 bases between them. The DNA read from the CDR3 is TGCAGTGCCCTAATTGAGCCGTCGGGTTCACCC. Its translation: CSALIEPSGSP. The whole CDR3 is CSALIEPSGSPLHF.

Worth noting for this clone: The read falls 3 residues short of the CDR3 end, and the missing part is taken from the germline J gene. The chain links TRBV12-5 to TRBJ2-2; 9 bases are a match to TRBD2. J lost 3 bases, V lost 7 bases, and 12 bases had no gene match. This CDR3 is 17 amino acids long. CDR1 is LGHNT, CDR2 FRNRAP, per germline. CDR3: CASAEKRLADYTGELFF. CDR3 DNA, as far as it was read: TGTGCTAGTGCCGAAAAAAGACTAGCGGATTACACCGGGGAG.

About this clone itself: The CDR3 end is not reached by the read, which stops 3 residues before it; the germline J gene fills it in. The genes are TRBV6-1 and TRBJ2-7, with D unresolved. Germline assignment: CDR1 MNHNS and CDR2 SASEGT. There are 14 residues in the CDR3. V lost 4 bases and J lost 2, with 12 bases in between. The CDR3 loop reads CASSVGPEAYEQYF. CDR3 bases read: TGTGCCAGCAGTGTAGGGCCAGAGGCCTACGAG.

The CDR3 loop reads CASSGDRTSYEQYF. The CDR3 DNA, read in part, is TGTGCCAGCAGTGGGGACAGGACCTCCTACGAG. The chain is built from TRBV6-1 and TRBJ2-7; 8 bases are a match to TRBD1. The sequenced fragment ends 3 residues before the CDR3 boundary, so the rest is inferred from the germline J gene. This CDR3 is built from 14 residues. Looked up from germline, CDR1 is MNHNS and CDR2 is SASEGT. V shed 4 bases, J shed 0 bases, and the junction held 2 bases outside the gene matches.

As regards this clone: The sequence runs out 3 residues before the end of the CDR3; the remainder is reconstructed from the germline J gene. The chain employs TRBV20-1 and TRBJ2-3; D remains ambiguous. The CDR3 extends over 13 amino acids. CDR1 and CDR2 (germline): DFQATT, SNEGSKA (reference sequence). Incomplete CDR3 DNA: TGCAGTGCCCCCAAAACAGTCGGAGAGACG. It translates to CSAPKTVGET. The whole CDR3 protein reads CSAPKTVGETQYF.

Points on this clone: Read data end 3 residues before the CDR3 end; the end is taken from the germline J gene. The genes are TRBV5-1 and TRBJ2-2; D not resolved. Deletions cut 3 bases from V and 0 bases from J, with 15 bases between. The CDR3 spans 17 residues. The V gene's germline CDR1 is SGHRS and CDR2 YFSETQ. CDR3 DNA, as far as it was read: TGCGCCAGCAGCTCCCGCGGCGGCCGAACGAACACCGGGGAG. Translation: CASSSRGGRTNTGE. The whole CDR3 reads CASSSRGGRTNTGELFF.

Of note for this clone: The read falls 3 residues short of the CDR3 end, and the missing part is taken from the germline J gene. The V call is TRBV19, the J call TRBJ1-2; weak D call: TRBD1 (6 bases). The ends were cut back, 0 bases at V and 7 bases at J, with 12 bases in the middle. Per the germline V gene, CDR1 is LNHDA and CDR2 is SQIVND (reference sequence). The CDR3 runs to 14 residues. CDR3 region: CASSIDIRGVGYTF. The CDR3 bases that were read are TGTGCCAGTAGTATAGATATCAGGGGAGTTGGC.

The chain's CDR3 is CASSQALGQVMTEAFF. CDR3 DNA, as far as it was read: TGTGCCAGCAGCCAAGCCCTGGGACAGGTAATGACTGAA. The chain uses TRBV14 and TRBJ1-1, with TRBD1 matching over 8 bases. The read halts 3 residues ahead of the CDR3 end, with the missing end drawn from the germline J gene. Germline V gene data show CDR1 as SGHDN and CDR2 as FVKESK. The ends lost 1 base at V and 5 bases at J; junction bases unmatched: 9. This CDR3 has 16 residues.

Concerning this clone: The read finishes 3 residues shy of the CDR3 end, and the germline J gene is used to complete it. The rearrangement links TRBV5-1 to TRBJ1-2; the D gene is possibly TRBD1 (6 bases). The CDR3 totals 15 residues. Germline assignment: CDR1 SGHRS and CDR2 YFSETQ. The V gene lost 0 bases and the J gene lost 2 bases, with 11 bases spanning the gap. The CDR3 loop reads CASSLVSRGNYGYTF. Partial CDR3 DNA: TGCGCCAGCAGCTTGGTGTCCAGGGGAAACTATGGC.

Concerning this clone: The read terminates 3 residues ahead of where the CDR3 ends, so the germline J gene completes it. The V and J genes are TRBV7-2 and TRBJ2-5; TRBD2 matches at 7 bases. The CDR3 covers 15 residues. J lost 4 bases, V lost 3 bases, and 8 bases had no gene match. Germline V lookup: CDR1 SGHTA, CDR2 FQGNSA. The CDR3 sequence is CASSFVAGGVETQYF. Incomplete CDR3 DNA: TGTGCCAGCAGCTTTGTAGCGGGTGGGGTAGAGACC.

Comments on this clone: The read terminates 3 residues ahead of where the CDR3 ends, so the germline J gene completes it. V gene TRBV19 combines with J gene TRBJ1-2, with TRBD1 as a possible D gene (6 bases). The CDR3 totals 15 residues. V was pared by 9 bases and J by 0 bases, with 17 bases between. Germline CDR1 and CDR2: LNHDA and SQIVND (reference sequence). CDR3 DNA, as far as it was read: TGTGCCAGCTTATCCCCCAGGGGAGCTAACTATGGC. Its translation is CASLSPRGANYG. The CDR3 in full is CASLSPRGANYGYTF.

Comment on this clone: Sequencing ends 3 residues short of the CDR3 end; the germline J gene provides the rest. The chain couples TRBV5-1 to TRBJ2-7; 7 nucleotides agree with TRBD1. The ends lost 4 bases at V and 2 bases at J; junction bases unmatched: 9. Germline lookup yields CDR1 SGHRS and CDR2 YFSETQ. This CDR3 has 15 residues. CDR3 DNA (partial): TGCGCCAGCAGCGACCCGGGACAGACAGCCTACGAG. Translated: CASSDPGQTAYE. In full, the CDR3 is CASSDPGQTAYEQYF.

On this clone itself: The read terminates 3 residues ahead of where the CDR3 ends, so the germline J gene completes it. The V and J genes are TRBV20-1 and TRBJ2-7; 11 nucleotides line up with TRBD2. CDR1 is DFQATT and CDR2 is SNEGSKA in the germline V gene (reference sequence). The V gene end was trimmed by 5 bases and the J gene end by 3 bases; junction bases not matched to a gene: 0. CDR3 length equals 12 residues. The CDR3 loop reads CSALAGGYEQYF. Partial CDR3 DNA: TGCAGTGCTCTAGCGGGGGGCTACGAG.

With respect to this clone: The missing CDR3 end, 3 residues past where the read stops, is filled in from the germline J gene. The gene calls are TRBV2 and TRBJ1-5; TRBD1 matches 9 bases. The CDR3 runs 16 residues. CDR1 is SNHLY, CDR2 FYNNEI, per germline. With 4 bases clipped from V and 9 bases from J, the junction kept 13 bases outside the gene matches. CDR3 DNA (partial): TGTGCCAGCAGTGCTACAGGGGGCGCCCCCTATATGCCC. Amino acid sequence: CASSATGGAPYMP. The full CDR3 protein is CASSATGGAPYMPQHF.